A single sample gave rise to the 14 T cell receptor beta chains below, sequenced in a study of blood T cell repertoires in COVID-19. The table came from immunoSEQ multiplex PCR; TCRdb's copy has only in-frame clones and leaves some out. Of roughly 280,000 clones listed, less than 90% were seen once; the top ten hold less than 3%. The sequencing input was PBMCs or T cells enriched from blood (not recorded which). These receptors all stem from a woman aged 50 to 65 who had recovered from COVID-19.

The rearrangement uses TRBV5-5 and TRBJ2-1; 9 bases are a match to TRBD1. This CDR3 contains 15 residues. After removal of 5 bases from V and 1 base from J, the junction contained 4 bases not matched to a gene. Per the germline V gene, CDR1 is SGHKS and CDR2 is YYEKEE (reference sequence). CDR3 sequence: CASRSDRGSYNEQFF. The DNA for the CDR3 is TGTGCCAGCAGGTCGGACAGGGGTTCCTACAATGAGCAGTTCTTC.

This clone has only one observation. V usage is TRBV25-1 and J usage is TRBJ1-2, with TRBD1 identical over 8 bases. The CDR3 is made up of 16 amino acids. Losses at the gene ends were 3 bases for V and 3 bases for J; bases not matched to a gene: 9. Germline CDR1 is MGHDK and CDR2 is SYGVNS. CDR3 amino acids: CASSEAGGSTDYGYTF. CDR3 DNA: TGTGCCAGCAGTGAGGCAGGGGGCAGCACAGACTATGGCTACACCTTC.

V and J are TRBV7-9 and TRBJ1-4; D might be TRBD1 (5 bases). The germline V and J ends were trimmed by 4 bases and 7 bases, with 10 bases remaining between them. The CDR3 has 13 residues. Germline V gives CDR1 SEHNR, CDR2 FQNEAQ (reference sequence). The DNA for the CDR3 is TGTGCCAGCAGCTCGACCCAGGGTGAAAAACTGTTTTTT. This translates into CASSSTQGEKLFF.

The chain joins TRBV15 to TRBJ2-7; the D gene is possibly TRBD2 (5 bases). Germline values: CDR1 LNHNV, CDR2 YYDKDF (reference sequence). The CDR3 is 15 amino acids. Deletions cut 0 bases from V and 1 base from J, with 10 bases between. CDR3 sequence: CATSRDEGESYEQYF. CDR3 coding DNA: TGTGCCACCAGCAGAGATGAGGGAGAGTCCTACGAGCAGTACTTC.

In its sample, this clone was seen a few times. The chain couples TRBV21-1 to TRBJ2-7; the tabulated D call, TRBD2, remains unverified against the DNA. TRBV21-1 constitutes a pseudogene. The CDR3 runs to 16 residues. The CDR3 coding sequence is TGTGCCAGCAGCAAAGCTCCTAGCGATGATACCTACGAGCAGTACTTC. This codes for CASSKAPSDDTYEQYF.

The chain has TRBV28 and TRBJ2-7; D unclear. Germline V lookup: CDR1 MDHEN, CDR2 SYDVKM. V lost 5 bases and J lost 0, with 11 bases in between. CDR3 length: 14 residues. The CDR3 loop is CASSPPSLSYEQYF. The CDR3 nucleotides are TGTGCCAGCAGTCCCCCCTCCCTCTCCTACGAGCAGTACTTC.

The rearrangement uses TRBV5-5 and TRBJ1-1, with a possible D match to TRBD1 (6 bases). The V end was cut by 3 bases, the J end by 1 base, with 10 bases between. The CDR3 extends over 14 amino acids. Germline-derived CDR1 and CDR2 are SGHKS and YYEKEE (reference sequence). CDR3 DNA: TGTGCCAGCAGCTACAGGGTGACGAACACTGAAGCTTTCTTT. Translating gives CASSYRVTNTEAFF.

The chain joins TRBV6-5 to TRBJ2-1; possibly TRBD1 for D (6 bases). With 6 bases removed from V and 0 bases from J, the gap between germline ends came to 12 bases. From germline, CDR1 is MNHEY and CDR2 SVGAGI. The CDR3 has 15 amino acids. The chain's CDR3 is CASRLQGPSYNEQFF. DNA of the CDR3: TGTGCCAGCAGGCTACAGGGCCCCTCCTACAATGAGCAGTTCTTC.

The chain uses TRBV19 and TRBJ2-6, with D unresolved. This CDR3 spans 16 amino acids. Germline assignment: CDR1 LNHDA and CDR2 SQIVND (reference sequence). V lost 3 bases, J lost 0 bases, and 9 bases lay in between. The CDR3 is CASSIGRSSGANVLTF. The CDR3, as DNA: TGTGCCAGTAGTATCGGCCGGAGCTCTGGGGCCAACGTCCTGACTTTC.

The CDR3 loop is CASSQDRSNQPQHF. In nucleotides, the CDR3 is TGTGCCAGCAGCCAAGACAGAAGCAATCAGCCCCAGCATTTT. This sequence joins TRBV3-1 (or the pseudogene TRBV3-2) and TRBJ1-5, with no clear D. The CDR3 runs to 14 residues. CDR1 is LGHDT, CDR2 YNNKEL, per germline (reference sequence). V lost 0 bases, J lost 1 base, and 4 bases lay in between.

DNA of the CDR3: TGTGCCAGCAGCTTGGTGAACGGCAATGAGCAGTTCTTC. Translation: CASSLVNGNEQFF. The V gene is TRBV5-4, the J gene TRBJ2-1, with D hard to call. The ends were cut back, 0 bases at V and 6 bases at J, with 7 bases in the middle. This CDR3 is 13 amino acids long. Germline V lookup: CDR1 SGHNT, CDR2 YYREEE (reference sequence).

The rearrangement joins TRBV28 to TRBJ2-1; 9 bases line up with TRBD2. The CDR3 spans 16 residues. The germline V gene encodes CDR1 MDHEN and CDR2 SYDVKM. With 5 bases clipped from V and 7 bases from J, the junction kept 12 bases outside the gene matches. The CDR3 DNA reads as TGTGCCAGCAGTACTCTCTCTAGCGGGATAAGGAATGAGCAGTTCTTC. Translating it yields CASSTLSSGIRNEQFF.

The rearrangement uses TRBV28 and TRBJ1-2; D perhaps matches TRBD1 (6 bases). This CDR3 comprises 13 residues. CDR1 and CDR2 (germline): MDHEN, SYDVKM. Trimming took off 8 bases at V and 6 bases at J, with 16 bases between the two ends. CDR3 in amino acids: CASGYTGNDGYTF. The DNA of the CDR3 is TGTGCCAGCGGATATACAGGGAACGATGGCTACACCTTC.

This chain joins TRBV10-3 and TRBJ1-3; 11 bases line up with TRBD1. J lost 2 bases, V lost 3 bases, and 3 bases had no gene match. CDR1 and CDR2 from the germline V gene are ENHRY and SYGVKD. This CDR3 contains 16 residues. CDR3 amino acids: CAISDPGQGAGNTIYF. The CDR3 bases are TGTGCCATCAGTGACCCGGGACAGGGGGCTGGAAACACCATATATTTT.